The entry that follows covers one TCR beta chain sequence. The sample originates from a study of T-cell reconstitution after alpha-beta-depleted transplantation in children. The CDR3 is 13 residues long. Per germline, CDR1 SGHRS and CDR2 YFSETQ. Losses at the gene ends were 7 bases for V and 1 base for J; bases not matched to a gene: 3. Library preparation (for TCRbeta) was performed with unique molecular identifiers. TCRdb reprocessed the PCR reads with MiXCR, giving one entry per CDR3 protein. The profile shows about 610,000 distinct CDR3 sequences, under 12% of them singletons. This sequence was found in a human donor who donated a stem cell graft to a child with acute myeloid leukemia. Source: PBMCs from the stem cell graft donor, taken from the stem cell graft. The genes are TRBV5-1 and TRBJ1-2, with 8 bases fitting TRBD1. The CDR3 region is CASGTGGNYGYTF. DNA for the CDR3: TGCGCCAGCGGGACAGGAGGTAACTATGGCTACACCTTC.